This T cell receptor (beta chain) was captured by sequencing in a study of OX40 agonist ivuxolimab in advanced cancers. Findings and caveats of the study: Low normalized T-cell clonal expansion was also seen in some nonresponders.

The CDR3 is 12 residues long. Trimming cost V 6 bases and J 11 bases, with 14 bases left between them. The germline CDR1 and CDR2 sequences are MNHEY and SVGAGI. Turning to this clone: Its antigen remains unknown.

Measured with immunoSEQ multiplex PCR; TCRdb has only the in-frame clones, and not every one. This sample has approximately 82,000 clones, with 88% found just once. V and J are TRBV6-5 and TRBJ1-3, with D perhaps TRBD1 (5 bases). The TCR originated in an adult with an advanced solid tumor such as melanoma, head and neck, liver or kidney cancer. Source: CD4+ or CD8+ T cells sorted from blood, taken in a trial of the OX40 agonist ivuxolimab. This CDR3 is CASRLTAGSIYF. CDR3 DNA: TGTGCCAGCAGGTTGACAGCCGGGTCCATATATTTT.